This TCR beta chain was found in a study of OX40 agonist ivuxolimab in advanced cancers. About the research overall: Patients were given ivuxolimab, an antibody that agonizes OX40 (CD134). Patients were treated with intravenous ivuxolimab, dosed at 0.01 to 10 mg/kg and infused every 2 weeks. A diagnosis of hepatocellular carcinoma, melanoma, renal cell or head and neck cancer was present in dose-escalation patients.

Turning to this clone: Antigen: not known.

Findings and limits, study-wide: Expanded clones belonging to CD8+ T cells outnumbered, on average, those of CD4+.

TCRdb's copy holds only in-frame clones and misses some; the assay was immunoSEQ multiplex PCR. The repertoire has about 79,000 clones, 88% of them found once; the top ten carry 3.5% to 5%. The sequence derives from an adult with an advanced solid tumor such as melanoma, head and neck, liver or kidney cancer. Sequences were derived from CD4+ or CD8+ T cells sorted from blood, sampled in a trial of the OX40 agonist ivuxolimab.

The CDR3 nucleotides read TGTGCCAGCAGTGTTACCGGGACAGGGTACGAGCAGTACTTC. Its translation is CASSVTGTGYEQYF. This rearrangement joins TRBV6-1 to TRBJ2-7, with 9 nucleotides matching TRBD1. V was pared by 4 bases and J by 4 bases, with 5 bases of the junction left unmatched. Germline CDR1 is MNHNS and CDR2 is SASEGT. The CDR3 extends over 14 amino acids.